This T cell receptor (beta chain) was captured in a study of cytomegalovirus exposure and HLA in healthy donors (dated by TCRdb to the late 2010s). About the full investigation: An earlier analysis of roughly 500 of the donors reported about 250 Gb of sequence data and approximately 110 million unique TCR beta sequences from some 180 million T cells. Across 300 to 500 genotyped donors of the cohort, an average of approximately 200,000 unique TCR beta nucleotide sequences per donor were sequenced, and roughly a sixth of those sequences were non-productive. The aim of the study was to test whether cataloging public T cell receptors could identify signatures of past pathogen exposure. Four to six DR-DQ haplotypes were handled as single units for association and clustering, since linkage in the cohort was strong. Every discovery cohort repertoire had been produced on one sequencing platform. The study combined high-throughput TCR immunosequencing, statistical association of individual TCRs with disease status, and machine learning to predict cytomegalovirus infection status. Donor age, sex, ethnicity and CMV serostatus were compiled together with the repertoire data. Genome-wide SNP genotypes for about 65% of the 666 donors were used in a later genetic analysis, which treated that subset as a discovery cohort. Along with the approximately 600-subject first cohort, a separate validation cohort of over a hundred different subjects was used. The study used immunosequencing to profile the T cell repertoires of 670 or so subjects and linked those repertoires to cytomegalovirus serostatus. Rather than using new phenotypic data, the later analysis identified candidate immune exposures from TCR beta sequences and from how often those sequences occurred across donors. To study patterns of TCR occurrence, a later analysis re-analyzed previously published TCR beta repertoires from around 660 donors and added high-resolution HLA genotyping. To decide whether each TCR beta V gene segment behaved as functional or pseudogenic, an earlier analysis of several hundred of the donors relied on high-throughput TCR beta sequencing. An early release covering more than 500 HLA-typed donors comprised approximately 290 gigabases of sequencing data and some 79 million unique TCR sequences. The number of donors typed differed by locus, with roughly 620-630 for A, B, C, DRB1 and DQB1, 522 for DQA1, approximately 580 for DPA1, and around 430 for DPB1. Class I and class II HLA loci were covered by the typing at four-digit resolution. Of the roughly 400 genotyped donors, 81% were placed in the genetic ancestry cluster associated with self-reported Caucasian donors.

In total, approximately 690 healthy bone marrow donors made up the cohort. Cohort members were all nominally healthy when sampled, although unrecorded immune exposures were likely present. The donor tested CMV seronegative, placing the donor among the 300 to 450 seronegative members of the cohort. Every donor gave a peripheral blood sample, and the peripheral blood mononuclear cells from that sample were used for TCR beta sequencing. The Qiagen DNeasy Blood Extraction Kit was used to extract genomic DNA from the blood cell samples. Regarding this clone: Its antigen is still unknown. No base quality values were provided; no much bigger clone lies one nucleotide off.

Libraries were prepared through the immunoSEQ multiplex PCR assay. For the multiplex PCR, a mixture combining 60 forward primers for TCR Vbeta segments and 13 reverse primers for TCR Jbeta segments was used. The CDR3 region of rearranged TCR beta genes was amplified from genomic DNA by a multiplex PCR assay. The amplified TCR beta libraries were sequenced on the Illumina HiSeq System as 87-base-pair reads. The study's own analysis went as follows. Across the 600 to 700 repertoires, a later analysis counted tens of millions of unique TCR beta chains, 9 million to 14 million of which were shared by at least two donors. Raw reads were error-corrected and collapsed into unique sequences with a nearest-neighbor algorithm that merged closely related sequences to remove PCR and sequencing errors. CDR3 sequences were aligned to IMGT reference sequences to assign V, D and J gene segments. For a sequence to be retained, a match of at least six nucleotides was required to both a V gene segment and a J gene segment. A rearrangement counted as productive if the CDR3 had no stop codons and remained in frame with V and J, and every other rearrangement counted as non-productive. CDR3 was defined by IMGT convention, running from the second conserved V-encoded cysteine to the conserved J-encoded phenylalanine. In an earlier analysis of around 600 of the donors, sequences lacking an unambiguous match to a single V gene segment were excluded. In an earlier analysis of 587 of the donors, a V segment was called functional when productive rearrangements were above 56.7%, and segregating when the standard deviation between donors exceeded 5%. A statistical classification framework was built for diagnosing cytomegalovirus status from the catalog of TCR beta chain sequences. In a later analysis, V and J genes were assigned by comparing TCR nucleotide sequences against IMGT/GENE-DB human TR gene sequences. In a later analysis, CDR3 sequences and most-parsimonious VDJ recombination scenarios were assigned using the TCRdist pipeline. A later analysis defined each TCR beta chain by its CDR3 amino acid sequence plus V-gene family, and excluded reads lacking a unique V-gene family. In a later analysis, 500 to 700 highly shared, low-generation-probability nucleotide sequences were removed to address suspected cross-contamination and a sequencing artifact. For each public chain, a later analysis derived a clonal expansion index from normalized ranks of inferred template counts within each repertoire. In a later analysis, generation probabilities were computed using a VDJ recombination model fitted to out-of-frame rearrangements, and the results were checked against IGoR. Hypergeometric tests were used in a later analysis to score TCR-TCR, TCR-HLA and TCR-CMV co-occurrence, with a repertoire-size bias correction applied to the TCR pairs. To estimate false discovery rates, a later analysis permuted the HLA or CMV assignments 20 times. A later analysis grouped co-occurring TCRs with DBSCAN, adding TCRdist sequence similarity when clustering within HLA-allele-positive subsets. Repertoires with fewer than 30,000 or more than 120,000 public chains were left out of co-occurrence clustering, as were a handful of repertoires with anomalous nucleotide sharing. TCRdb obtained this table from immuneACCESS and retained in-frame rearrangements with V and J assigned. These tables miss some clones; where compared with another copy, unresolved V genes account for less than half of the shortfall, and the remainder is unexplained. V, J and clone size were drawn from that table, and D and trimming were deduced from the DNA. The sample table records fewer than 250,000 clones; approximately 80% of these occur just once. The ten largest clonotypes hold around 3.9% of the sample.

Overall results and qualifications from the work: Linkage disequilibrium might explain the correlated functional status among segregating V segments, but an unknown experimental factor could not be excluded. Around 16 rarely observed V segments, including chromosome 9 orphons, were excluded from the earlier analysis of approximately 500 of the donors because counts were too low. When HLA alleles, especially DR and DQ, strongly co-occurred, TCR associations were difficult to assign to individual alleles. A later analysis associated 15,000 to 20,000 TCR beta sequences with specific HLA alleles at a false discovery rate of 0.05. CMV serostatus was the only immune exposure information available for the cohort. A further reported finding was that TCR beta sequences accurately predicted the HLA-A and HLA-B alleles for most subjects in the first cohort. In vitro tests confirmed that a few of the cytomegalovirus-associated TCR beta chains recognize cytomegalovirus antigens. Roughly uniform sequencing depth across donors was assumed in presence/absence analyses, although this assumption may not hold. A total of 164 TCR beta chains were listed by the study as associated with cytomegalovirus. The cohort was sequenced for TCR beta chains only, and without alpha or paired-chain data the features that could be detected were limited. Most TCR sequences were observed very rarely across donors, whereas some public TCRs were present in many individuals. In a later analysis, the rate of TCR association differed among HLA loci, with DRB1 alleles having the most associated TCRs and HLA-C alleles having the fewest. Because HLA typing was unavailable for some donors at each locus, only the typed subset was used in association tests. A cluster of highly shared sequence variants was judged likely to represent a technical artifact of the sequencing pipeline. In an earlier analysis of some 500 of the donors, most TCR beta V segments appeared in productive rearrangements about 90% or about 30% of the time, broadly matching IMGT annotations. In a later genetic analysis, a missense DCLRE1C variant was associated with V-gene and J-gene trimming of TCR beta chains, and the association was replicated in an independent cohort. The classifier was reported to diagnose cytomegalovirus status with high specificity and sensitivity in both the original and validation cohorts. The 87-base-pair reads could not distinguish some IMGT-functional V segments, including TRBV6-2 and TRBV6-3, so those segments were excluded. According to the authors, the approach could potentially be generalized to other disease states and immunological phenotypes. In a later analysis, HLA-associated TCR beta chains were found to be more clonally expanded and to have lower generation probabilities than equally common non-associated chains. According to a later analysis, parvovirus B19, influenza, CMV and Epstein-Barr virus appeared linked to several top co-occurrence clusters. Most CMV-associated TCR beta chains appeared to be HLA-restricted in a later analysis, and the HLA associations seemed to be driven largely by CMV exposure. Compared with the approximately 670-donor mean, donors in an Asian-associated ancestry cluster had fewer N-insertions in productive TCRs, according to a later genetic analysis.

Inclusive of the bounding cysteine and phenylalanine, the CDR3 is 16 residues long. Only CDR3 DNA is held: 48 bases, read in frame from base 1. A distance of 17 bases separates the germline ends of V and J, which lose 3 bases and 0 bases respectively. As encoded in the germline V gene (reference sequence), CDR1 is GTSNPN while CDR2 is SVGIG. The chain couples TRBV30 to TRBJ1-2; the D gene is possibly TRBD1, with 6 bases matching. The clonotype was recovered from a male donor in good health and CMV-seronegative. Sequencing was carried out using PBMCs. The encoded CDR3 is CAWREPLRGTNYGYTF. The sequenced DNA is TGTGCCTGGAGGGAACCCCTCAGGGGAACTAACTATGGCTACACCTTC.